The T cell receptor beta chain under discussion was sequenced for a study of T cell responses to AZD1222 COVID-19 vaccine. Study as a whole: The study pooled second doses at about 4 or about 12 weeks.

In regard to this clone: The antigen is undetermined.

The V gene's germline CDR1 is MNHEY and CDR2 SMNVEV (reference sequence). The germline V and J ends were trimmed by 5 bases and 2 bases, with 12 bases remaining between them. This CDR3 has 14 amino acids. Study results and limitations: Across the whole spike, CD4 TCRs peaked at regions 160-218 and 743-854. Only after the peak T cell response were repertoires sampled.

Sequencing was performed with immunoSEQ multiplex PCR; in TCRdb, only in-frame clones are kept and a portion is missing. The sample holds roughly 130,000 clones, about 86% seen once. This sequence was found in an adult in good health. The sample here was peripheral blood, taken on day 0 of AZD1222 vaccination. The chain links TRBV27 to TRBJ1-2; D might be TRBD1 (5 bases). CDR3 residues: CASSPQGFNYGYTF. The CDR3 coding sequence is TGTGCCAGCAGTCCTCAGGGCTTCAACTATGGCTACACCTTC.